This TCR beta chain was recorded in a study of regulatory T cells in long-lasting Graves disease. Sample time point: newly diagnosed GD, antithyroid drugs for less than 3 months. Following extraction of RNA from PBMCs, that RNA was used to make the TCR library. V was shortened by 4 bases and J by 10 bases, with 17 bases between the two germline ends. CDR1 is SGHVS and CDR2 is FNYEAQ in the germline V gene. CDR3 size: 14 residues. This clonotype was observed many times. Arm-PCR with iRepertoire HTBI primers amplified the CDR3 regions for these TCR beta libraries. Authors' methods: The identification of under 65 TRBV and approximately 15 TRBJ segments was made across samples. TCRdb reprocessed the multiplex PCR reads with MiXCR, giving one entry per CDR3 protein. TCRdb, rather than the study authors, made the V and J calls. The repertoire consists of around 450,000 distinct CDR3 sequences, with 15% to 20% occurring once and the leading ten covering 9.5% to 15%.

This same sample was also taken into another study, of T cells in Graves' hyperthyroidism and ophthalmopathy. From that report: Most thyroid clonotypes with frequency above 0.001 were detected in blood. With a median lead of about six months before onset, the model predicted ophthalmopathy.

This TCR was recovered from a man aged 35 to 55 with Graves disease. The sequences come from peripheral blood mononuclear cells (PBMCs), collected at new diagnosis, from a patient treated with antithyroid drugs. The chain uses TRBV7-6 and TRBJ2-1; D is unclear. The chain's CDR3 is CASSSRAFGFEQFF. Written as DNA, the CDR3 is TGTGCCAGCAGCTCTAGGGCATTTGGTTTCGAGCAGTTCTTC.